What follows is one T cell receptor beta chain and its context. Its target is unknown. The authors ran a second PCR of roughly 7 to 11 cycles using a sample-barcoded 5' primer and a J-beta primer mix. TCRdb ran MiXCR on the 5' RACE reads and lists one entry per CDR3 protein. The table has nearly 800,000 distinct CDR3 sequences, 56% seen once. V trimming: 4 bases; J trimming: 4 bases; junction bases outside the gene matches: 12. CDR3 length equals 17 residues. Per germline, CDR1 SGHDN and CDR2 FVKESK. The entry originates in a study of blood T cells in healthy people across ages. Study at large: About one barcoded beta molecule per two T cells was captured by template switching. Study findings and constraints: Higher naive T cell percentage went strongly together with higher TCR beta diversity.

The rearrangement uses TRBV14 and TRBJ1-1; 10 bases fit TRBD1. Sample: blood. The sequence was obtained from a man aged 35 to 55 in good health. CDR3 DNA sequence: TGTGCCAGCAGCCCTAGACAGGGGGCTAGGTTGAGCACTGAAGCTTTCTTT. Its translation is CASSPRQGARLSTEAFF.